This is a list of T cell receptor beta chains from one sample in a study of cytomegalovirus exposure and HLA in healthy donors. Repertoires were generated with immunoSEQ multiplex PCR, while TCRdb's copy carries only in-frame clones and drops some. The sample has around 130,000 clones, approximately 80% seen once. Sample: PBMCs. Receptors were obtained from a woman younger than 35 in good health and CMV-seropositive. The CDR3 runs from the conserved cysteine through the conserved F or W. The order of the fields is V gene, J gene, clone size, D gene, CDR3 protein, CDR3 DNA. A D gene is named only where the DNA matches it firmly. Clone size appears in some rows only: once, few, many, or a class for an expanded clone.

V: TRBV6-4
J: TRBJ2-3
size: -
D: TRBD2
CDR3: CASSEATSGSTDTQYF
DNA: TGTGCCAGCAGTGAGGCGACTAGCGGGAGTACAGATACGCAGTATTTT

V: TRBV5-6
J: TRBJ2-1
size: -
D: -
CDR3: CASSNGTRDYNEQFF
DNA: TGTGCCAGCAGCAACGGGACAAGGGACTACAATGAGCAGTTCTTC

V: TRBV7-6
J: TRBJ2-3
size: -
D: TRBD2
CDR3: CASSVISGGSDTQYF
DNA: TGTGCCAGCAGCGTAATTAGCGGGGGGTCAGATACGCAGTATTTT

V: TRBV2
J: TRBJ1-2
size: -
D: -
CDR3: CASSSNGYTF
DNA: TGTGCCAGCAGCTCTAATGGCTACACCTTC

V: TRBV7-8
J: TRBJ2-1
size: -
D: -
CDR3: CASTPSGDEQFF
DNA: TGTGCCAGCACCCCGTCGGGGGATGAGCAGTTCTTC

V: TRBV7-6
J: TRBJ2-5
size: -
D: -
CDR3: CASSFVGLEETQYF
DNA: TGTGCCAGCAGCTTCGTGGGGCTGGAAGAGACCCAGTACTTC

V: TRBV7-9
J: TRBJ2-3
size: -
D: TRBD2
CDR3: CASSMIAGGPSDTQYF
DNA: TGTGCCAGCAGCATGATAGCGGGGGGGCCGTCAGATACGCAGTATTTT

V: TRBV9
J: TRBJ2-3
size: -
D: -
CDR3: CASSARTDTQYF
DNA: TGTGCCAGCAGCGCGCGGACAGATACGCAGTATTTT

V: TRBV5-1
J: TRBJ2-7
size: -
D: -
CDR3: CASSLDGSVSSYEQYF
DNA: TGCGCCAGCAGCTTGGACGGGAGCGTAAGCTCCTACGAGCAGTACTTC

V: TRBV9
J: TRBJ2-2
size: -
D: -
CDR3: CASSVGPRGALGGELFF
DNA: TGTGCCAGCAGCGTAGGGCCCCGGGGGGCCCTCGGGGGGGAGCTGTTTTTT

V: TRBV4-1
J: TRBJ1-2
size: -
D: -
CDR3: CASSQDPTVASYTNYGYTF
DNA: TGCGCCAGCAGCCAAGACCCGACAGTAGCCTCCTATACTAACTATGGCTACACCTTC

V: TRBV7-9
J: TRBJ1-2
size: -
D: TRBD1
CDR3: CASTRGQGDGYTF
DNA: TGTGCCAGCACCAGGGGACAGGGGGACGGCTACACCTTC

V: TRBV5-1
J: TRBJ2-7
size: -
D: TRBD2
CDR3: CASSLAVAGGRDEQYF
DNA: TGCGCCAGCAGCTTGGCCGTCGCGGGGGGGCGAGACGAGCAGTACTTC

V: TRBV30
J: TRBJ2-3
size: -
D: -
CDR3: CAWSEGTQYF
DNA: TGTGCCTGGAGTGAGGGGACGCAGTATTTT

V: TRBV4-1
J: TRBJ2-7
size: -
D: TRBD1
CDR3: CASSIGTGGFYEQYF
DNA: TGCGCCAGCAGCATCGGGACAGGGGGCTTCTACGAGCAGTACTTC

V: TRBV11-2
J: TRBJ1-3
size: -
D: -
CDR3: CASSYDSSGNTIYF
DNA: TGTGCCAGCAGCTACGACAGCTCTGGAAACACCATATATTTT

V: TRBV9
J: TRBJ2-5
size: few
D: -
CDR3: CASSAGTKETQYF
DNA: TGTGCCAGCAGCGCGGGGACAAAAGAGACCCAGTACTTC

V: TRBV4-1
J: TRBJ2-5
size: -
D: -
CDR3: CASSQQGPQYF
DNA: TGCGCCAGCAGCCAGCAGGGGCCCCAGTACTTC

V: TRBV7-2
J: TRBJ2-1
size: -
D: TRBD1
CDR3: CASSWDRGNEQFF
DNA: TGTGCCAGCAGTTGGGACAGGGGCAATGAGCAGTTCTTC

V: TRBV5-1
J: TRBJ1-5
size: -
D: -
CDR3: CASSLFGGNSNQPQHF
DNA: TGCGCCAGCAGCTTGTTTGGGGGGAACAGCAATCAGCCCCAGCATTTT

V: TRBV5-1
J: TRBJ2-3
size: -
D: -
CDR3: CASSFPGGNLVGTDTQYF
DNA: TGCGCCAGCAGCTTCCCTGGGGGGAACCTTGTAGGCACAGATACGCAGTATTTT

V: TRBV5-5
J: TRBJ1-4
size: -
D: -
CDR3: CASSLPTATNEKLFF
DNA: TGTGCCAGCAGCTTACCGACAGCAACTAATGAAAAACTGTTTTTT

V: TRBV11-2
J: TRBJ1-4
size: -
D: TRBD1
CDR3: CASSGRQGLFF
DNA: TGTGCCAGCAGCGGGAGACAGGGCCTGTTTTTT

V: TRBV27
J: TRBJ1-5
size: -
D: TRBD1
CDR3: CASNKQGGDQPQHF
DNA: TGTGCCAGCAACAAACAGGGGGGCGATCAGCCCCAGCATTTT

V: TRBV2
J: TRBJ1-1
size: -
D: TRBD1
CDR3: CASSGTGDVGTEAFF
DNA: TGTGCCAGCAGTGGGACAGGGGATGTGGGCACTGAAGCTTTCTTT

V: TRBV6-1
J: TRBJ2-7
size: -
D: -
CDR3: CASSAQGLEYF
DNA: TGTGCCAGCAGCGCACAGGGTTTGGAGTACTTC

V: TRBV19
J: TRBJ1-2
size: -
D: -
CDR3: CASSIARGYGYTF
DNA: TGTGCCAGTAGTATAGCCCGGGGCTATGGCTACACCTTC

V: TRBV6-5
J: TRBJ2-7
size: -
D: -
CDR3: CASSYGLGVSNHEQYF
DNA: TGTGCCAGCAGCTACGGATTAGGGGTATCGAACCACGAGCAGTACTTC

V: TRBV6-6
J: TRBJ1-1
size: few
D: TRBD1
CDR3: CASRPGGNEAFF
DNA: TGTGCCAGCAGACCAGGGGGAAATGAAGCTTTCTTT

V: TRBV4-1
J: TRBJ2-1
size: -
D: -
CDR3: CASSRALTGEQFF
DNA: TGCGCCAGCAGCCGGGCCCTGACAGGCGAGCAGTTCTTC

V: TRBV10-3
J: TRBJ2-7
size: -
D: TRBD1
CDR3: CAIGPGTGNYEQYF
DNA: TGTGCCATCGGTCCTGGGACAGGGAACTACGAGCAGTACTTC

V: TRBV29-1
J: TRBJ1-4
size: -
D: -
CDR3: CSVRGEDEKLFF
DNA: TGCAGCGTTAGAGGGGAGGATGAAAAACTGTTTTTT

V: TRBV5-6
J: TRBJ2-5
size: -
D: TRBD1
CDR3: CASSLLTGGGETQYF
DNA: TGTGCCAGCAGCCTTTTGACAGGGGGAGGTGAGACCCAGTACTTC

V: TRBV2
J: TRBJ2-7
size: -
D: TRBD1
CDR3: CASSGDRGPYEQYF
DNA: TGTGCCAGCAGCGGGGACAGGGGGCCCTACGAGCAGTACTTC

V: TRBV29-1
J: TRBJ1-6
size: once
D: -
CDR3: CSVGSDIYNSPLHF
DNA: TGCAGCGTTGGCTCAGACATCTATAATTCACCCCTCCACTTT

V: TRBV6-5
J: TRBJ2-7
size: -
D: -
CDR3: CASSTSGTPPYEQYF
DNA: TGTGCCAGCAGTACCTCCGGGACACCTCCCTACGAGCAGTACTTC

V: TRBV18
J: TRBJ2-1
size: -
D: TRBD1
CDR3: CASSPTGGAEQFF
DNA: TGTGCCAGCTCCCCAACAGGGGGCGCTGAGCAGTTCTTC

V: TRBV5-6
J: TRBJ1-1
size: -
D: -
CDR3: CASSLAEVNTEAFF
DNA: TGTGCCAGCAGCTTGGCAGAAGTGAACACTGAAGCTTTCTTT

V: TRBV30
J: TRBJ1-5
size: -
D: -
CDR3: CAWSSGVLSNQPQHF
DNA: TGTGCCTGGAGTTCAGGGGTGCTTAGCAATCAGCCCCAGCATTTT

V: TRBV9
J: TRBJ2-5
size: -
D: TRBD1
CDR3: CASSVRQGASRVETQYF
DNA: TGTGCCAGCAGCGTACGCCAGGGGGCCTCCCGGGTGGAGACCCAGTACTTC

V: TRBV7-9
J: TRBJ1-3
size: -
D: TRBD1
CDR3: CASSHVGQGRGNTIYF
DNA: TGTGCCAGCAGCCACGTGGGACAGGGCCGAGGGAACACCATATATTTT

V: TRBV11-2
J: TRBJ1-6
size: few
D: -
CDR3: CASSLALGDSPLHF
DNA: TGTGCCAGCAGCTTAGCCCTAGGGGATTCACCCCTCCACTTT

V: TRBV27
J: TRBJ1-5
size: -
D: -
CDR3: CASSLYGMGYSNQPRHF
DNA: TGTGCCAGCAGTTTGTACGGGATGGGGTATAGCAATCAGCCCCGGCATTTT

V: TRBV10-3
J: TRBJ2-3
size: -
D: TRBD2
CDR3: CAISESVGLAGGTDTQYF
DNA: TGTGCCATCAGTGAGTCAGTGGGACTAGCGGGGGGCACAGATACGCAGTATTTT

V: TRBV5-1
J: TRBJ2-3
size: -
D: -
CDR3: CASSLAGTDTQYF
DNA: TGCGCCAGCAGCTTGGCCGGCACAGATACGCAGTATTTT

V: TRBV6-5
J: TRBJ2-3
size: -
D: TRBD2
CDR3: CASRTSGDGDTQYF
DNA: TGTGCCAGCAGGACTAGCGGGGATGGAGATACGCAGTATTTT

V: TRBV10-1
J: TRBJ1-2
size: -
D: -
CDR3: CASSESQGYGYTF
DNA: TGCGCCAGCAGTGAGTCACAGGGCTATGGCTACACCTTC

V: TRBV7-3
J: TRBJ2-7
size: -
D: TRBD1
CDR3: CASSLPRRTGVSYEQYF
DNA: TGTGCCAGCAGCTTACCCCGTCGGACAGGGGTTTCCTACGAGCAGTACTTC

V: TRBV6-1
J: TRBJ2-7
size: -
D: -
CDR3: CASSESAYEQYF
DNA: TGTGCCAGCAGTGAATCGGCCTACGAGCAGTACTTC

V: TRBV6-6
J: TRBJ1-5
size: -
D: -
CDR3: CASRSGNQPQHF
DNA: TGTGCCAGCAGGTCAGGGAATCAGCCCCAGCATTTT

V: TRBV7-3
J: TRBJ2-1
size: -
D: -
CDR3: CASSPDSGNEQFF
DNA: TGTGCCAGCAGCCCGGACAGTGGCAATGAGCAGTTCTTC

V: TRBV7-3
J: TRBJ1-6
size: -
D: -
CDR3: CASSLQGGNSPLHF
DNA: TGTGCCAGCAGCTTACAGGGAGGTAATTCACCCCTCCACTTT

V: TRBV30
J: TRBJ2-1
size: -
D: TRBD1
CDR3: CAWSAGTGSYNEQFF
DNA: TGTGCCTGGAGTGCCGGGACAGGGTCCTACAATGAGCAGTTCTTC

V: TRBV7-3
J: TRBJ1-1
size: few
D: TRBD1
CDR3: CASSTQGDTEAFF
DNA: TGTGCCAGCAGCACACAGGGGGACACTGAAGCTTTCTTT

V: TRBV7-9
J: TRBJ1-6
size: -
D: TRBD1
CDR3: CASSSQGVGSPLHF
DNA: TGTGCCAGCAGCTCACAGGGGGTGGGTTCACCCCTCCACTTT

V: TRBV6-5
J: TRBJ2-2
size: -
D: -
CDR3: CASSYSRLGELFF
DNA: TGTGCCAGCAGTTACTCGAGACTCGGGGAGCTGTTTTTT

V: TRBV2
J: TRBJ1-5
size: -
D: -
CDR3: CASSEVSGGNQPQHF
DNA: TGTGCCAGCAGTGAAGTTTCAGGGGGCAATCAGCCCCAGCATTTT

V: TRBV18
J: TRBJ1-3
size: -
D: -
CDR3: CAGSGGAGNTIYF
DNA: TGTGCCGGATCGGGAGGGGCCGGAAACACCATATATTTT

V: TRBV6-1
J: TRBJ2-2
size: -
D: TRBD2
CDR3: CASSLRGGWGGELFF
DNA: TGTGCCAGCAGTTTGCGGGGGGGCTGGGGCGGGGAGCTGTTTTTT

V: TRBV6-6
J: TRBJ1-1
size: once
D: -
CDR3: CASSVNTEAFF
DNA: TGTGCCAGCAGCGTAAACACTGAAGCTTTCTTT